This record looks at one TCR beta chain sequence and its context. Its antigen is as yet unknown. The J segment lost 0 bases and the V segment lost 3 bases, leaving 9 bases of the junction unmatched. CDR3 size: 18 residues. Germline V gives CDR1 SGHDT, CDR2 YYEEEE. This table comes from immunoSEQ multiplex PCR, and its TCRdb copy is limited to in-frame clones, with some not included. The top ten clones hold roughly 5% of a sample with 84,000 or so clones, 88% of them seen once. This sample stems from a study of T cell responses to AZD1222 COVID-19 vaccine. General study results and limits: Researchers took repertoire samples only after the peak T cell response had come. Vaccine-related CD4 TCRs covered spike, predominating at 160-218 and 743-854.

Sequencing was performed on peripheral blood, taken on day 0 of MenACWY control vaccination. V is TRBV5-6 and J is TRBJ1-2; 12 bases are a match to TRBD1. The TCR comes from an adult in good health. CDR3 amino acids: CASSSPGQGANPNYGYTF. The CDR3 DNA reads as TGTGCCAGCAGCTCGCCGGGACAGGGGGCGAATCCTAACTATGGCTACACCTTC.